This T cell receptor (beta chain) was identified during a study of T-cell reconstitution after alpha-beta-depleted transplantation in children. Unique molecular identifiers were incorporated when the TCRbeta library was constructed. Each CDR3 protein is one row after TCRdb ran MiXCR on the PCR reads. Found here are about 500,000 distinct CDR3 sequences, over 9.5% of them singletons; the top ten hold around 15%. General observations from the study: T cells produced anew were the main source of T-cell counts and diversity one year after transplant. Approximately two months post-transplant, alpha-beta T cells reportedly originated from several hundred expanded graft clones. Recipient T cells and thymic progenitors that survived gave rise to the high TCRbeta diversity observed at day 60 in some patients.

The CDR3 spans 14 residues. Trimming pared 2 bases from V and 2 bases from J, leaving 8 bases between. From germline, CDR1 is SGHKS and CDR2 YYEKEE (reference sequence). This clonotype occurred a few times. Its antigen is not known. The V call is TRBV5-5, the J call TRBJ2-1; no clear D gene. The TCR was taken from a female patient aged 2 to 10 who had a stem cell transplant for aplastic anemia, so the T cells may come from the graft donor. Sequenced material: PBMCs, mostly from graft donor cells, taken 180 days after TCRalphabeta/CD19-depleted stem cell transplant. The DNA of the CDR3 is TGTGCCAGCAGCTTATCCCGGACCTACAATGAGCAGTTCTTC. Translated: CASSLSRTYNEQFF.